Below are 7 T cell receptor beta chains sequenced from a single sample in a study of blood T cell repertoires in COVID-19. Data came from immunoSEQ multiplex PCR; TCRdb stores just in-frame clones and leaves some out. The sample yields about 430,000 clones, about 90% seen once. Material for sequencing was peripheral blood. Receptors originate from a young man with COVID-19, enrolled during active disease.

The CDR3 DNA sequence: TGTGCCACCAGCAGAGTAAGGACAGGGGGCACTGAAGCTTTCTTT. Protein: CATSRVRTGGTEAFF. This rearrangement joins TRBV15 to TRBJ1-1; TRBD1 matches at 10 bases. Trimming took 1 base from V and 4 from J; bases not matched to a gene: 3. This CDR3 comprises 15 residues. Germline V gene sequence: CDR1 LNHNV, CDR2 YYDKDF (reference sequence).

The CDR3 is CASSPSRDRVSEQYF. In nucleotides, the CDR3 is TGTGCCAGCTCACCAAGCCGGGACAGGGTGTCCGAGCAGTACTTC. This chain links TRBV18 with TRBJ2-7; TRBD1 matches 9 bases. Germline V gives CDR1 KGHSH, CDR2 LQKENI. The length of the CDR3 is 15 residues. Losses at the gene ends were 2 bases for V and 6 bases for J; bases not matched to a gene: 8.

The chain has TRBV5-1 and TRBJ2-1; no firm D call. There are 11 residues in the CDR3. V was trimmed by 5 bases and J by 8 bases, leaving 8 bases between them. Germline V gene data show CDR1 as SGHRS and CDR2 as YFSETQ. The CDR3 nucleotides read TGCGCCAGCAGTCGTGCGGATGAGCAGTTCTTC. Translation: CASSRADEQFF. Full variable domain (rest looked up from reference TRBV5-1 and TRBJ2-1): KAGVTQTPRYLIKTRGQQVTLSCSPISGHRSVSWYQQTPGQGLQFLFEYFSETQRNKGNFPGRFSGRQFSNSRSEMNVSTLELGDSALYLCASSRADEQFFGPGTRLTVL.

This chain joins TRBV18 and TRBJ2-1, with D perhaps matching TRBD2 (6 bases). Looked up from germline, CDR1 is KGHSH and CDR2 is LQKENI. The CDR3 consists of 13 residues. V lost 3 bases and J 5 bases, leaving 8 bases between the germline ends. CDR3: CASSPGGNNEQFF. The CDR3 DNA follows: TGTGCCAGCTCACCGGGGGGAAACAATGAGCAGTTCTTC.

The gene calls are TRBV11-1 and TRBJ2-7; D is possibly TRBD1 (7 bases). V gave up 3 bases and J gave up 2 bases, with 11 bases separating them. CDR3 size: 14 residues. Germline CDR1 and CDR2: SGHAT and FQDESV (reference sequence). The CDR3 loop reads CASSLAGGTYEQYF. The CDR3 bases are TGTGCCAGCAGCTTGGCAGGGGGGACCTACGAGCAGTACTTC.

CDR3 coding DNA: TGTGCCAGCAGTCAAAAAGGGGTTAACACCGGGGAGCTGTTTTTT. It translates to CASSQKGVNTGELFF. The rearrangement uses TRBV6-5 and TRBJ2-2; perhaps TRBD1 as D (5 bases). With 5 bases removed from V and 2 bases from J, the gap between germline ends came to 12 bases. The CDR3 totals 15 residues. In germline, CDR1 is MNHEY, CDR2 SVGAGI.

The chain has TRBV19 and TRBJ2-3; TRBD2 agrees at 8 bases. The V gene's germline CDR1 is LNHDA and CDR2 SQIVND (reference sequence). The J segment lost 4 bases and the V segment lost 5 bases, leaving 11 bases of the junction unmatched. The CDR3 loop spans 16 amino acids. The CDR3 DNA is TGTGCCAGTAGTGCTGATTTCTCGGGAGGGCCAGATACGCAGTATTTT. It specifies CASSADFSGGPDTQYF.